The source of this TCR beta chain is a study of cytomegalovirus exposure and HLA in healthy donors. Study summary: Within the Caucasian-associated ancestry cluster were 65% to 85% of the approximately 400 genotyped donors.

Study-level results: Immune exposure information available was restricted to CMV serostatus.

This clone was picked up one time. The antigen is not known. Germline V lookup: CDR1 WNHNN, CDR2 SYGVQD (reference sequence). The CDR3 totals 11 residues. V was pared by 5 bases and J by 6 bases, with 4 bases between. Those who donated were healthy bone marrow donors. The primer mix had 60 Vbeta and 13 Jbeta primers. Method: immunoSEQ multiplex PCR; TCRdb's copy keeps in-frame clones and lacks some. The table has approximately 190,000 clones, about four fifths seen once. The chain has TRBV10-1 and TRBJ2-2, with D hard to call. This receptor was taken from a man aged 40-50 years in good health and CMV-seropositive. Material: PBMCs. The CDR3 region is CASSSAGELFF. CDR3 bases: TGCGCCAGCAGTTCAGCCGGGGAGCTGTTTTTT.